This TCR beta chain was observed in a study of blood T cell repertoires in COVID-19 (dated by TCRdb to about 2020). For context, the study as a whole: The collaborator samples originated in the United States, Italy and Spain and spanned the acute and convalescent phases of COVID-19. The prospective study material was composed of cDNA or gDNA derived from T cells, B-cell-depleted T cells, or PBMCs. Subjects who had been exposed to COVID-19, were actively infected with it, or had recovered from it provided the deeply sampled blood TCRbeta repertoires that made up the dataset. The repertoires were released in a freely available public database meant as a resource for research on the immune response to SARS-CoV-2. The samples were drawn from the first 160 participants of the ongoing ImmuneRACE study and from some 1,300 subjects provided by 6 global collaborators. The sample metadata nearly always contained a de-identified subject ID, COVID-19 status, age in years and sex. HLA class I and class II types, where available, came from metadata supplied by the sample provider rather than from assay-based typing.

In regard to this clone: It lacks a known antigen. No base quality information exists; no much larger clone differs at one position.

The immunoSEQ Assay, a bias-controlled multiplex PCR, was used to amplify TCRbeta CDR3 regions from genomic DNA. The original methods were these. The number of nucleated cells in each sample was estimated by amplification of reference gene primers within the assay. To quantify the absolute abundance of each unique TCRbeta CDR3 rearrangement, sequence reads were collapsed and filtered. For each sample, productive Simpson clonality was calculated as the square root of Simpson's diversity index across productive rearrangements. This immuneACCESS table, as held by TCRdb, lists in-frame sequences with V and J called but not all clones. Of the missing ones, under half trace to an unresolved V gene in checked studies; the others have no known cause. The V and J calls and clone size are taken from that table; D and trimming were inferred from the DNA. The sample includes some 99,000 clones, with approximately 82% observed a single time. 7% to 9% of the sample rests with the top ten.

From V the trimming removes 4 bases and from J it removes 8 bases, while the gene matches leave 10 bases of the junction unaccounted for. The germline V gene supplies CDR1 SGHTA and CDR2 FQGTGA. The CDR3 sequence holds 15 residues, the cysteine and phenylalanine included. Only the CDR3 part of the read is kept: 45 bases, read in frame from the first base. Whole blood was collected in K2EDTA tubes by collaborating institutions according to the institutions' own protocols. For TCRbeta analysis, collaborators shipped samples as frozen whole blood, isolated PBMCs, or DNA extracted from either of those sample types. What the study reported, not specific to this receptor: The quantity of clinical and demographic metadata differed by source and by participant and was supplied without curation.

Material: peripheral blood. This TCR came from a woman aged 80 or over with active or convalescent COVID-19. The V and J segments used are TRBV7-3 and TRBJ2-2; 7 central nucleotides agree with TRBD2. The DNA is as follows: TGTGCCAGCAGCTCGCCGGCGGGAGCTTCTGGGGAGCTGTTTTTT. The resulting protein is CASSSPAGASGELFF.